This TCR beta chain was found in a study of OX40 agonist ivuxolimab in advanced cancers. A note on this clone: Its antigen is not identified.

The CDR3 runs 15 residues. With V trimmed by 6 bases and J by 3 bases, 9 bases remained unmatched. Germline lookup yields CDR1 SGHRS and CDR2 YFSETQ. Repertoires were generated with immunoSEQ multiplex PCR, while TCRdb's copy carries only in-frame clones and drops some. This table holds about 55,000 clones, more than 75% found once. Overall study results and limits: Antigen targets of the expanded peripheral T cells went undetermined. There were also nonresponders showing low normalized T-cell clonal expansion.

The sequence was obtained from an adult with an advanced solid tumor such as melanoma, head and neck, liver or kidney cancer. This chain joins TRBV5-1 and TRBJ1-5, with TRBD1 identical over 7 bases. Sequencing was performed on CD4+ or CD8+ T cells sorted from blood, taken in a trial of the OX40 agonist ivuxolimab. The CDR3 region has the DNA TGCGCCAGCAAGTGGATAACAGGGGTCAATCAGCCCCAGCATTTT. Encoded protein: CASKWITGVNQPQHF.